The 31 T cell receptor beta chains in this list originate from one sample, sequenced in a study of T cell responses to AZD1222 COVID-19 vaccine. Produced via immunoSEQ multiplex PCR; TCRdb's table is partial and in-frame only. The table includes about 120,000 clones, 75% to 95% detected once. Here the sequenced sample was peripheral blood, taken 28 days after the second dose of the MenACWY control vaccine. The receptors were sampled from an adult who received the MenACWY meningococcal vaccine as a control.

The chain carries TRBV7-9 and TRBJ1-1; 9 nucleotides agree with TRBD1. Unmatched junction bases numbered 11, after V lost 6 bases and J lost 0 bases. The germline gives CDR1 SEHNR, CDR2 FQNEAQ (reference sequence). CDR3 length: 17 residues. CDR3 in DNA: TGTGCCAGCAGACCGGACAGGGGATTCCCTCTGAACACTGAAGCTTTCTTT. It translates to CASRPDRGFPLNTEAFF.

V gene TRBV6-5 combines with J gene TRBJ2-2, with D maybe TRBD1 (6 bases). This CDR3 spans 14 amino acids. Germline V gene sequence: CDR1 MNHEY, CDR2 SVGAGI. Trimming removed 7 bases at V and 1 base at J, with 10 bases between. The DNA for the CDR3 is TGTGCCAGCAACAGGGATCAGAACACCGGGGAGCTGTTTTTT. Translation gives CASNRDQNTGELFF.

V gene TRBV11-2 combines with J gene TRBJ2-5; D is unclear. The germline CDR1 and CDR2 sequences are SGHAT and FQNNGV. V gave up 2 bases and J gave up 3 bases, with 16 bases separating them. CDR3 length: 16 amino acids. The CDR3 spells CASSLMSAGVEETQYF. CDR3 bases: TGTGCCAGCAGCTTAATGTCGGCAGGAGTTGAAGAGACCCAGTACTTC.

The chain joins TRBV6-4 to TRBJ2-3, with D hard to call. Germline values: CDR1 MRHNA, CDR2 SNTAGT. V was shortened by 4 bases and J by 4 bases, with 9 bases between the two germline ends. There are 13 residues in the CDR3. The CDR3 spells CASSGRYPDTQYF. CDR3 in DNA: TGTGCCAGCAGTGGCAGGTACCCAGATACGCAGTATTTT.

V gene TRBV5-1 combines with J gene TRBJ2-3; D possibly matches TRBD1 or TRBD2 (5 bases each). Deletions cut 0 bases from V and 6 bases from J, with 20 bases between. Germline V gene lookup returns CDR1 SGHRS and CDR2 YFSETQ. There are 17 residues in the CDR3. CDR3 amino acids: CASSLAGTDPISDTQYF. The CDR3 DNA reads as TGCGCCAGCAGCTTGGCCGGGACGGACCCTATCTCGGATACGCAGTATTTT.

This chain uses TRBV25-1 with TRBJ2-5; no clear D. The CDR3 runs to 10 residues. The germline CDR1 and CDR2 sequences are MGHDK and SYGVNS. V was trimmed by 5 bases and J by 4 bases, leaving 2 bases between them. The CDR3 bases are TGTGCCAGCAGTCGAGAGACCCAGTACTTC. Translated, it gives CASSRETQYF.

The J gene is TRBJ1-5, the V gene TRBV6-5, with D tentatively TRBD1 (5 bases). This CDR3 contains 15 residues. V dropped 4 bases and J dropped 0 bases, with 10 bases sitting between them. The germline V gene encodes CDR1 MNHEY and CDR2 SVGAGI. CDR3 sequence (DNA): TGTGCCAGCAGTTCCAGGGTCCATAGCAATCAGCCCCAGCATTTT. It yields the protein CASSSRVHSNQPQHF.

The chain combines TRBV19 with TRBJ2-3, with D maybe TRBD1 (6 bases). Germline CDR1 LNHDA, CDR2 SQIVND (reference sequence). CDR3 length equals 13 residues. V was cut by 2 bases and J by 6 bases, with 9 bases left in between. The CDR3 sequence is CASSILGADTQYF. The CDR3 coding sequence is TGTGCCAGTAGTATATTGGGGGCCGATACGCAGTATTTT.

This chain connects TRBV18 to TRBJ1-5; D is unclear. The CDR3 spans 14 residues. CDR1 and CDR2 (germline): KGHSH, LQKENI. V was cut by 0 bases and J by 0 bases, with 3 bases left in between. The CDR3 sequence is CASSPPYSNQPQHF. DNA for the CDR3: TGTGCCAGCTCACCACCATATAGCAATCAGCCCCAGCATTTT.

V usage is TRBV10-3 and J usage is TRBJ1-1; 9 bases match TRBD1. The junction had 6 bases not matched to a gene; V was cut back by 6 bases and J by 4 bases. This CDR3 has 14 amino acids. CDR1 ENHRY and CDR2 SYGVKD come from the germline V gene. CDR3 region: CAIRRQGVGTEAFF. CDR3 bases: TGTGCCATCAGAAGACAGGGGGTAGGCACTGAAGCTTTCTTT.

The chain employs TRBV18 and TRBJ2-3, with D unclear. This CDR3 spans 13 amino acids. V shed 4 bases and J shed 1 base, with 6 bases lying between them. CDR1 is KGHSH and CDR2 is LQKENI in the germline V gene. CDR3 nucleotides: TGTGCCAGCTCACAGAAAGGCACAGATACGCAGTATTTT. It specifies CASSQKGTDTQYF.

CDR3 region: CASSSNRFDEQFF. The CDR3 region has the DNA TGTGCCAGCAGCTCTAATAGGTTTGATGAGCAGTTCTTC. V and J are TRBV7-9 and TRBJ2-1; no definite D call. This CDR3 spans 13 amino acids. V lost 4 bases and J 8 bases, leaving 12 bases between the germline ends. Germline CDR1 and CDR2: SEHNR and FQNEAQ (reference sequence).

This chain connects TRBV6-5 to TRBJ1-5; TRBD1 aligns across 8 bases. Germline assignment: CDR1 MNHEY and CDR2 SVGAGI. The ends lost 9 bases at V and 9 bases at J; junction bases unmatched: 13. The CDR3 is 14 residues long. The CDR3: CASLTGEEFGPQHF. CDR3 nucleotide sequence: TGTGCCAGTTTGACAGGGGAGGAATTTGGGCCCCAGCATTTT.

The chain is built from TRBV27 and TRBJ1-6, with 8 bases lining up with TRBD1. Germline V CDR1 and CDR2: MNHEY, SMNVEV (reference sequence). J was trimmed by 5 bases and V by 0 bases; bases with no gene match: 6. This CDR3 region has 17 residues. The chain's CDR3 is CASSLSAGQVDNSPLHF. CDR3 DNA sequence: TGTGCCAGCAGTTTATCGGCGGGACAGGTGGATAATTCACCCCTCCACTTT.

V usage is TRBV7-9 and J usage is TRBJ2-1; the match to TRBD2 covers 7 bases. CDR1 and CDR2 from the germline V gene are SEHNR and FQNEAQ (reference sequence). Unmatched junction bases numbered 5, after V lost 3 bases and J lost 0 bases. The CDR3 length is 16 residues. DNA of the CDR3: TGTGCCAGCAGCTTTACTAGCGTCAGCTCCTACAATGAGCAGTTCTTC. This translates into CASSFTSVSSYNEQFF.

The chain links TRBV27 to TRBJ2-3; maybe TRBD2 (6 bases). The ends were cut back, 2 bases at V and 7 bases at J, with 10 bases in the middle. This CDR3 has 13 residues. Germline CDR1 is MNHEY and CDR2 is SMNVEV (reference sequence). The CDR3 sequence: CASSLKRTNTQYF. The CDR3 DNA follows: TGTGCCAGCAGTTTAAAACGGACTAATACGCAGTATTTT.

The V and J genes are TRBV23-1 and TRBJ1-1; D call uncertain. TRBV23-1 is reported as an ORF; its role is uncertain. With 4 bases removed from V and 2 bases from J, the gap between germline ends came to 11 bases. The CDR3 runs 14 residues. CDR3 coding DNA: TGCGCCAGCAGTCTACCGGAAATTAACACTGAAGCTTTCTTT. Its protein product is CASSLPEINTEAFF.

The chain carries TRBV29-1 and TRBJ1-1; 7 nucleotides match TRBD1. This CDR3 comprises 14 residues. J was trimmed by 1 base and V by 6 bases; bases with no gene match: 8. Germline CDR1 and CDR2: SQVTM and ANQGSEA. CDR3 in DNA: TGCAGCGTCGAACAGGGGTCCTGGAACACTGAAGCTTTCTTT. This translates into CSVEQGSWNTEAFF.

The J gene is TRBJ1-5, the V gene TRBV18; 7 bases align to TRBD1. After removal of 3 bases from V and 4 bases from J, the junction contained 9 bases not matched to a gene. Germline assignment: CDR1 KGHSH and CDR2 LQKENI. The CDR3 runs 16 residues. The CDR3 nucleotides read TGTGCCAGCTCACCCCCTGGAGGGGGCCAGAATCAGCCCCAGCATTTT. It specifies CASSPPGGGQNQPQHF.

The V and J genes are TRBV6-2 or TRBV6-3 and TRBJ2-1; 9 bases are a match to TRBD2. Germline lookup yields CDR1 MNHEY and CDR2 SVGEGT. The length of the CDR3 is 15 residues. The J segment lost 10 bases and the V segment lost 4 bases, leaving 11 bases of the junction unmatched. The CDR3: CASSSDSGGPREQFF. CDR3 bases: TGTGCCAGCAGTTCCGATAGCGGGGGCCCACGGGAGCAGTTCTTC.

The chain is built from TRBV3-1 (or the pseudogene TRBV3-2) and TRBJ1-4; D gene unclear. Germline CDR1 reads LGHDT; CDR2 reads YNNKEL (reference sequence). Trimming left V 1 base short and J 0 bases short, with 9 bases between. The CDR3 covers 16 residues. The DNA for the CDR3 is TGTGCCAGCAGCCAAGTGTGGGCAGCAACTAATGAAAAACTGTTTTTT. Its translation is CASSQVWAATNEKLFF.

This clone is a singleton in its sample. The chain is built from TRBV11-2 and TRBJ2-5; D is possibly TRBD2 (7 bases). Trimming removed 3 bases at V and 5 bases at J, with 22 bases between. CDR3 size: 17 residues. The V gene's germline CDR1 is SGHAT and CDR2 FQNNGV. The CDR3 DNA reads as TGTGCCAGCAGCTTCGACCTTCTAGCGGCCCAGGGGGAGACCCAGTACTTC. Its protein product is CASSFDLLAAQGETQYF. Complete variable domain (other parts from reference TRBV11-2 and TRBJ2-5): EAGVAQSPRYKIIEKRQSVAFWCNPISGHATLYWYQQILGQGPKLLIQFQNNGVVDDSQLPKDRFSAERLKGVDSTLKIQPAKLEDSAVYLCASSFDLLAAQGETQYFGPGTRLLVL.

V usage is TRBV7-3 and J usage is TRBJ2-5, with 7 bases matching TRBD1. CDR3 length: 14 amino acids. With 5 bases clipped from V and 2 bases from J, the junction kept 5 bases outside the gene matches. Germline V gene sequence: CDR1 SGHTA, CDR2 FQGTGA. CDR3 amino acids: CASSPGQAQETQYF. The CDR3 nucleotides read TGTGCCAGCAGCCCCGGACAGGCTCAAGAGACCCAGTACTTC.

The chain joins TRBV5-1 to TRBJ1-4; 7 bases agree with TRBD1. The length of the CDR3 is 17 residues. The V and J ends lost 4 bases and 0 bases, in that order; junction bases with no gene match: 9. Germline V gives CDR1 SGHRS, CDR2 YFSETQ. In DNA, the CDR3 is TGCGCCAGCAGCGCGGGACAGCCGATATCAACTAATGAAAAACTGTTTTTT. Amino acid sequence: CASSAGQPISTNEKLFF.

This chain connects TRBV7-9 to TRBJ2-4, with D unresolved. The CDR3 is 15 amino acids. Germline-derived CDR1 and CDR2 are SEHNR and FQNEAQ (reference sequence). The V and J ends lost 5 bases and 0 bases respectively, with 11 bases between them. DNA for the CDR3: TGTGCCAGCAGCCCAAGAGAGGTAGCCAAAAACATTCAGTACTTC. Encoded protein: CASSPREVAKNIQYF. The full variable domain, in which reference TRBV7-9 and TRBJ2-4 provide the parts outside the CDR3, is DTGVSQNPRHKITKRGQNVTFRCDPISEHNRLYWYRQTLGQGPEFLTYFQNEAQLEKSRLLSDRFSAERPKGSFSTLEIQRTEQGDSAMYLCASSPREVAKNIQYFGAGTRLSVL.

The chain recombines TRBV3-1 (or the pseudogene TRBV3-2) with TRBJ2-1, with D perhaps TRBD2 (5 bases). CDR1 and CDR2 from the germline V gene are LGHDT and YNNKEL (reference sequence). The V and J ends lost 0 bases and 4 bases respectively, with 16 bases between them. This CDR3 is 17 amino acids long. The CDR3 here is CASSQEGQATGYNEQFF. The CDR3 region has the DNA TGTGCCAGCAGCCAAGAAGGGCAGGCGACGGGGTACAATGAGCAGTTCTTC.

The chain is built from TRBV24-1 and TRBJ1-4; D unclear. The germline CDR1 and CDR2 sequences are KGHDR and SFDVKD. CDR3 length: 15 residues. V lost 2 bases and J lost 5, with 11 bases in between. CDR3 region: CATSDSGLGNEKLFF. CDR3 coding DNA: TGTGCCACCAGTGATTCTGGATTGGGGAATGAAAAACTGTTTTTT.

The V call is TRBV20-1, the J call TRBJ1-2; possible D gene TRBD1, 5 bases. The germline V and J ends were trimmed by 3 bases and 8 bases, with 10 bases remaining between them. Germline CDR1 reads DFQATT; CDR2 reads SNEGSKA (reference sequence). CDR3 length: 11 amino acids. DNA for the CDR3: TGCAGTGCTAGTCAAGGGGTCGGCTACACCTTC. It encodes CSASQGVGYTF.

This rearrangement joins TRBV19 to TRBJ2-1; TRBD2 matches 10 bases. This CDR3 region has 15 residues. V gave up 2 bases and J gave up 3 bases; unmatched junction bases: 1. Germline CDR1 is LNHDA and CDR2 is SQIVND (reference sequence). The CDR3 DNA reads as TGTGCCAGTAGTATAACTAGCGGGAACTACAATGAGCAGTTCTTC. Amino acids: CASSITSGNYNEQFF. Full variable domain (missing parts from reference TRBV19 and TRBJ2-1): DGGITQSPKYLFRKEGQNVTLSCEQNLNHDAMYWYRQDPGQGLRLIYYSQIVNDFQKGDIAEGYSVSREKKESFPLTVTSAQKNPTAFYLCASSITSGNYNEQFFGPGTRLTVL.

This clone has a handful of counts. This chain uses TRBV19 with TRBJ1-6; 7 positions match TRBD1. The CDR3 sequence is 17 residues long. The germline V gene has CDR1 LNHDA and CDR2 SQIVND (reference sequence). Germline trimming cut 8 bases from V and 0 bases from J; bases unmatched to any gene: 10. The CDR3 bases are TGTGCCAGTGCCCTCGAGGGGGCGAGCTCCTATAATTCACCCCTCCACTTT. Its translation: CASALEGASSYNSPLHF. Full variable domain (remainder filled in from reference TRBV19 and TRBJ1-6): DGGITQSPKYLFRKEGQNVTLSCEQNLNHDAMYWYRQDPGQGLRLIYYSQIVNDFQKGDIAEGYSVSREKKESFPLTVTSAQKNPTAFYLCASALEGASSYNSPLHFGNGTRLTVT.

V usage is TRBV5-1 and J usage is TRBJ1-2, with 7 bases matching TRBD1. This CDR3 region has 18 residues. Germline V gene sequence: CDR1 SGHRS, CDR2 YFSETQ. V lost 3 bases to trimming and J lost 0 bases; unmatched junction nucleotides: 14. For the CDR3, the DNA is TGCGCCAGCAGCTGGACAGGACCTCGGGCGAGTACTAACTATGGCTACACCTTC. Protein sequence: CASSWTGPRASTNYGYTF.